This record looks at one T cell receptor beta chain sequence and its context. Its antigen is unidentified. The CDR3 sequence is 15 residues long. Trimming removed 0 bases at V and 4 bases at J, with 12 bases between. CDR1 and CDR2 from the germline V gene are MNHEY and SMNVEV (reference sequence). This entry comes from a study of T cell repertoires in cytomegalovirus infection. In the study overall: TCR beta signatures that were public indicated CMV infection and matching HLA type.

Study findings and constraints: Of the TCR beta families, the public ones yielded a cumulative frequency that identified carriers of CMV plus the relevant HLA. Dominating the ex vivo response were HLA-C-restricted CMV-specific TCR beta clonotypes.

A single record per CDR3 protein comes from TCRdb applying MiXCR to the reads. Here the sample spans 400,000 or so distinct CDR3 sequences, around a sixth being singletons. This receptor was identified in a human donor in good health (CMV status not recorded). Some clones in this sample may be carry-over from other donors' samples. The sequenced sample was PBMCs. The chain recombines TRBV27 with TRBJ1-1; D perhaps matches TRBD1 (5 bases). The CDR3 DNA is TGTGCCAGCAGTTTATCAAGGGGTGAAAGCACTGAAGCTTTCTTT. This encodes CASSLSRGESTEAFF.